This entry describes one T cell receptor beta chain. Its specificity is not known. This sample stems from a study of blood T cells in healthy people across ages. In terms of origin and age, donors were healthy Caucasian individuals from Russia aged about 6 to 90. General study results and limits: PBMCs went unsorted, and a conclusive naive versus antigen-experienced comparison was therefore prevented. The percentage of naive T cells correlated strongly with TCR beta diversity. The study regarded diversity estimates from one million T cells as underestimates.

Then a second PCR, running about 7 to 11 cycles, was carried out with a sample-barcoded 5' primer and a J-beta primer mix. MiXCR, run by TCRdb on the 5' RACE reads, gives a single entry per CDR3 protein. This sample has 1.5 million to 1.9 million distinct CDR3 sequences, with about 45% found just once. Germline V gives CDR1 SGHTA, CDR2 FQGNSA. V was clipped by 0 bases and J by 1 base, with 9 bases between them. The CDR3 runs 16 residues. The chain joins TRBV7-2 to TRBJ2-2, with TRBD1 as a possible D gene (5 bases). The receptor was isolated from a young woman in good health. The sequenced sample was blood. CDR3 nucleotides: TGTGCCAGCAGCTTAGCGCCAGGGTTGAACACCGGGGAGCTGTTTTTT. This encodes CASSLAPGLNTGELFF.